The clone carrying this T cell receptor beta chain was picked up one time. The data derive from a study of blood T cell repertoires in COVID-19. Everyone who took part was roughly 18 to 100 years old, and they came from about two dozen US areas. In assigning cohorts, the study relied on participant-reported clinical history. Authors' methods: From reference gene primer amplification, estimates of nucleated cell counts were derived. Profiling relied on immunoSEQ multiplex PCR, and the TCRdb table lists in-frame clones only, not all of them. V, J and clone size reflect that table, while D and trimming were determined from the DNA. The sample lists 400,000 to 550,000 clones, about 90% occurring once. Per germline, CDR1 MNHEY and CDR2 SMNVEV (reference sequence). The CDR3 has 13 amino acids. V was trimmed by 2 bases and J by 6 bases, leaving 11 bases between them.

The sequence derives from a woman aged 18-29 years with acute COVID-19. The chain employs TRBV27 and TRBJ2-7, with D perhaps TRBD1 (6 bases). The sample was PBMCs or T cells enriched from blood (not recorded which). The CDR3 is CASSLGGHGEQYF. The CDR3 DNA reads TGTGCCAGCAGTTTAGGGGGCCACGGCGAGCAGTACTTC.